These 26 T cell receptor beta chains share one sample of origin, sequenced in a study of blood T cell repertoires in COVID-19. The data were produced by immunoSEQ multiplex PCR, yet TCRdb's version contains in-frame clones alone and is incomplete. The sample has roughly 88,000 clones; 75% to 95% are singletons. Sequencing input: peripheral blood. These receptors were taken from a woman between 50 and 59 years old in a cohort sampled during active COVID-19.

The rearrangement links TRBV11-3 to TRBJ2-4, with TRBD2 matching 16 bases. Germline lookup yields CDR1 SGHNT and CDR2 YENEEA. Germline trimming cut 5 bases from V and 2 bases from J; bases unmatched to any gene: 6. CDR3 size: 18 residues. The CDR3 DNA reads TGTGCCAGCAGCCCGGGACTAGCGGGAGGGCTGACCAAAAACATTCAGTACTTC. Translation gives CASSPGLAGGLTKNIQYF. The variable domain in full, completed from reference TRBV11-3 and TRBJ2-4, reads EAGVVQSPRYKIIEKKQPVAFWCNPISGHNTLYWYLQNLGQGPELLIRYENEEAVDDSQLPKDRFSAERLKGVDSTLKIQPAELGDSAVYLCASSPGLAGGLTKNIQYFGAGTRLSVL.

The chain links TRBV7-2 to TRBJ2-5; the D is unclear. The CDR3 runs 14 residues. Germline V gene lookup returns CDR1 SGHTA and CDR2 FQGNSA. Trimming pared 1 base from V and 7 bases from J, leaving 13 bases between. The CDR3 here is CASSLGRIRGTQYF. In nucleotides, the CDR3 is TGTGCCAGCAGCTTAGGCAGAATCAGAGGGACCCAGTACTTC.

The CDR3 nucleotides are TGTGCCAGCAGTCCCCGACTGCTTGAAGCTTTCTTT. Its translation is CASSPRLLEAFF. The chain carries TRBV28 and TRBJ1-1; D is undetermined. Germline values: CDR1 MDHEN, CDR2 SYDVKM. This CDR3 contains 12 residues. Trimming removed 5 bases at V and 7 bases at J, with 11 bases between. The variable domain in full, with the rest retrieved from reference TRBV28 and TRBJ1-1, is DVKVTQSSRYLVKRTGEKVFLECVQDMDHENMFWYRQDPGLGLRLIYFSYDVKMKEKGDIPEGYSVSREKKERFSLILESASTNQTSMYLCASSPRLLEAFFGQGTRLTVV.

This chain uses TRBV5-1 with TRBJ1-2; possible D gene TRBD1, 6 bases. The V end was cut by 0 bases, the J end by 6 bases, with 15 bases between. The germline gives CDR1 SGHRS, CDR2 YFSETQ. CDR3 length: 15 residues. Here the CDR3 DNA reads TGCGCCAGCAGCTTGGCCCAGGGACATTGGGATGGCTACACCTTC. Translated: CASSLAQGHWDGYTF.

The rearrangement joins TRBV10-2 to TRBJ1-5, with 11 bases that match TRBD1. The CDR3 runs to 17 residues. Losses at the gene ends were 3 bases for V and 6 bases for J; bases not matched to a gene: 10. CDR1 and CDR2 from the germline V gene are WSHSY and SAAADI. Here the CDR3 reads CASSEPPGTGGGQPQHF. The CDR3 DNA is TGCGCCAGCAGTGAACCTCCCGGGACAGGGGGGGGTCAGCCCCAGCATTTT.

This clone was seen only a few times. The chain recombines TRBV25-1 with TRBJ2-2; 14 bases fit TRBD2. The CDR3 contains 17 residues. The V and J ends lost 3 bases and 5 bases, in that order; junction bases with no gene match: 5. Germline V gene data show CDR1 as MGHDK and CDR2 as SYGVNS. The CDR3 is CASSDPGLAGATGELFF. The CDR3 coding sequence is TGTGCCAGCAGTGACCCGGGACTAGCGGGAGCTACCGGGGAGCTGTTTTTT.

The rearrangement joins TRBV6-6 to TRBJ2-3, with 10 positions matching TRBD1. The V segment lost 5 bases and the J segment 1 base; nucleotides outside the gene matches: 6. Germline V CDR1 and CDR2: MNHNY, SVGAGI (reference sequence). The CDR3 runs 16 residues. The CDR3 region is CASSRMTGGGTDTQYF. The CDR3 DNA reads as TGTGCCAGCAGTCGAATGACAGGGGGCGGCACAGATACGCAGTATTTT.

The chain recombines TRBV7-9 with TRBJ2-5; weak D call: TRBD1 (6 bases). Germline CDR1 and CDR2: SEHNR and FQNEAQ (reference sequence). Between the trimmed V and J ends, which lost 2 bases and 4 bases, there was a span of 17 bases. The CDR3 consists of 16 residues. The CDR3 is CASSLIPDRWGETQYF. The CDR3 nucleotides read TGTGCCAGCAGCTTAATTCCCGACAGGTGGGGAGAGACCCAGTACTTC.

The chain links TRBV6-5 to TRBJ2-7, with TRBD2 matching over 7 bases. The CDR3 is 15 amino acids. Trimming cost V 6 bases and J 2 bases; bases outside gene matches: 10. Germline V gene data show CDR1 as MNHEY and CDR2 as SVGAGI. CDR3 region: CASSQGGTNTYEQYF. The CDR3 region has the DNA TGTGCCAGCAGCCAAGGCGGGACTAATACCTACGAGCAGTACTTC.

The chain joins TRBV2 to TRBJ2-2; D possibly corresponds to TRBD1 (6 bases). This CDR3 spans 13 amino acids. CDR1 SNHLY and CDR2 FYNNEI come from the germline V gene. Trimming left V 7 bases short and J 5 bases short, with 11 bases between. The CDR3: CASTTGYTGELFF. The CDR3, as DNA: TGTGCCAGCACTACAGGGTATACCGGGGAGCTGTTTTTT.

The chain couples TRBV2 to TRBJ2-7; TRBD2 agrees at 9 bases. V was clipped by 7 bases and J by 11 bases; unmatched bases: 6. The CDR3 contains 11 residues. CDR1 and CDR2 from the germline V gene are SNHLY and FYNNEI. CDR3 region: CASIGSGRKYF. The CDR3 coding sequence is TGTGCCAGCATAGGTAGCGGGAGAAAGTACTTC.

The chain carries TRBV18 and TRBJ1-2, with 12 positions matching TRBD1. The germline V gene encodes CDR1 KGHSH and CDR2 LQKENI. The V gene end was trimmed by 6 bases and the J gene end by 4 bases; junction bases not matched to a gene: 9. The CDR3 has 16 amino acids. CDR3 residues: CASSPGQGALGYGYTF. The CDR3 DNA follows: TGTGCCAGCTCTCCGGGACAGGGGGCCCTGGGCTATGGCTACACCTTC. Supplemented by reference TRBV18 and TRBJ1-2, the full variable domain reads NAGVMQNPRHLVRRRGQEARLRCSPMKGHSHVYWYRQLPEEGLKFMVYLQKENIIDESGMPKERFSAEFPKEGPSILRIQQVVRGDSAAYFCASSPGQGALGYGYTFGSGTRLTVV.

This rearrangement joins TRBV3-1 (or the pseudogene TRBV3-2) to TRBJ2-3, with D perhaps matching TRBD2 (8 bases). Germline CDR1 reads LGHDT; CDR2 reads YNNKEL (reference sequence). This CDR3 is 16 amino acids long. Trimming took 4 bases from V and 6 from J, leaving 20 bases between them. The CDR3 sequence is CASSPPGGGFEDTQYF. The CDR3 bases are TGTGCCAGCAGCCCCCCGGGAGGGGGCTTTGAGGATACGCAGTATTTT.

The CDR3, as DNA: TGTGCCAGCAGTTACTCGACAGGGTACGAGCAGTACTTC. It yields the protein CASSYSTGYEQYF. V and J are TRBV6-5 and TRBJ2-7; 7 positions match TRBD1. Per the germline V gene, CDR1 is MNHEY and CDR2 is SVGAGI. The CDR3 has 13 residues. V gave up 0 bases and J gave up 4 bases; unmatched junction bases: 0.

V usage is TRBV7-9 and J usage is TRBJ1-2, with TRBD1 as a possible D gene (5 bases). This CDR3 region has 14 residues. Per germline, CDR1 SEHNR and CDR2 FQNEAQ (reference sequence). Trimming pared 1 base from V and 8 bases from J, leaving 14 bases between. In DNA form, the CDR3 reads TGTGCCAGCAGCTTAGTCATGAGGGGAGGGGGCTACACCTTC. Residues: CASSLVMRGGGYTF.

This chain uses TRBV10-1 with TRBJ2-2, with 7 bases matching TRBD2. Germline assignment: CDR1 WNHNN and CDR2 SYGVQD (reference sequence). V lost 2 bases, J lost 8 bases, and 2 bases stayed unmatched. The CDR3 runs to 13 residues. CDR3 DNA: TGCGCCAGCAGTGAGAGCGGGGTGGGGGAGCTGTTTTTT. It specifies CASSESGVGELFF.

This clone was recorded once. The chain recombines TRBV7-3 with TRBJ2-1; 9 bases match TRBD1. V trimming: 6 bases; J trimming: 1 base; junction bases outside the gene matches: 4. This CDR3 has 15 residues. From germline, CDR1 is SGHTA and CDR2 FQGTGA. The CDR3, as DNA: TGTGCCAGCAGTTACGGACAGGGGTCCTACAATGAGCAGTTCTTC. It yields the protein CASSYGQGSYNEQFF.

The V gene is TRBV5-1, the J gene TRBJ1-1, with D perhaps matching TRBD1 (6 bases). V was pared by 0 bases and J by 11 bases, with 14 bases between. The germline gives CDR1 SGHRS, CDR2 YFSETQ. This CDR3 spans 13 amino acids. The CDR3, as DNA: TGCGCCAGCAGCTTGGAGGGGGTCGCAGCGGCTTTCTTT. As protein: CASSLEGVAAAFF.

This chain uses TRBV28 with TRBJ2-7, with D uncertain. The V end lost 10 bases, the J end lost 6 bases, and 10 bases lay between the germline ends. Germline V gives CDR1 MDHEN, CDR2 SYDVKM. This CDR3 has 10 residues. The CDR3 reads CATRGREQYF. In nucleotides, the CDR3 is TGTGCCACCCGCGGCCGCGAGCAGTACTTC.

In its sample, this clone was seen once. V and J are TRBV18 and TRBJ2-1, with 8 bases aligning to TRBD2. CDR1 is KGHSH and CDR2 is LQKENI in the germline V gene. The length of the CDR3 is 16 residues. V lost 0 bases to trimming and J lost 9 bases; unmatched junction nucleotides: 10. CDR3 loop: CASSPPVSGSVGEQFF. The DNA of the CDR3 is TGTGCCAGCTCACCACCCGTGAGCGGGAGTGTTGGTGAGCAGTTCTTC.

This sequence joins TRBV6-5 and TRBJ1-1; unclear D gene. The V end lost 0 bases, the J end lost 4 bases, and 6 bases lay between the germline ends. Germline V CDR1 and CDR2: MNHEY, SVGAGI. The CDR3 sequence is 13 residues long. CDR3 loop: CASSYSRSTEAFF. CDR3 nucleotide sequence: TGTGCCAGCAGTTACTCGCGGTCCACTGAAGCTTTCTTT.

V is TRBV5-1 and J is TRBJ1-6; 10 bases align to TRBD1. CDR1 and CDR2 from the germline V gene are SGHRS and YFSETQ. V was pared by 0 bases and J by 4 bases, with 7 bases of the junction left unmatched. The CDR3 runs to 18 residues. The CDR3 loop is CASSLGDRGLFYNSPLHF. CDR3 DNA sequence: TGCGCCAGCAGCTTGGGCGACAGGGGGCTTTTTTATAATTCACCCCTCCACTTT.

J is TRBJ1-4 and V is TRBV6-5; 7 bases are shared with TRBD1. CDR1 and CDR2 from the germline V gene are MNHEY and SVGAGI. V dropped 7 bases and J dropped 7; count of bases not matched to a gene: 12. The length of the CDR3 is 15 residues. The CDR3 DNA is TGTGCCAGCATTAGCCTGACAGGGTTGGCTGAAAAACTGTTTTTT. This encodes CASISLTGLAEKLFF.

J is TRBJ1-5 and V is TRBV5-6; 10 bases align to TRBD1. CDR1 and CDR2 (germline): SGHDT, YYEEEE. J gave up 3 bases and V 4 bases, and 4 bases lay outside the gene matches. This CDR3 has 15 residues. The DNA of the CDR3 is TGTGCCAGCAGCCCTGGGACAGGGGTCAATCAGCCCCAGCATTTT. Protein sequence: CASSPGTGVNQPQHF. The whole variable domain, filled in from reference TRBV5-6 and TRBJ1-5, reads DAGVTQSPTHLIKTRGQQVTLRCSPKSGHDTVSWYQQALGQGPQFIFQYYEEEERQRGNFPDRFSGHQFPNYSSELNVNALLLGDSALYLCASSPGTGVNQPQHFGDGTRLSIL.

This sequence joins TRBV3-1 (or the pseudogene TRBV3-2) and TRBJ2-7; perhaps TRBD1 as D (6 bases). Trimming removed 2 bases from V and 9 bases from J, with 17 bases in between. Germline loops: CDR1 LGHDT, CDR2 YNNKEL (reference sequence). This CDR3 comprises 14 residues. CDR3 nucleotide sequence: TGTGCCAGCAGCCAAAAACTCACAGGGTTTCGGCAGTACTTC. It encodes CASSQKLTGFRQYF.

V usage is TRBV3-1 (or the pseudogene TRBV3-2) and J usage is TRBJ2-5; weak D call: TRBD1 (6 bases). Trimming took 1 base from V and 5 from J, leaving 14 bases between them. Per the germline V gene, CDR1 is LGHDT and CDR2 is YNNKEL (reference sequence). The CDR3 is 15 amino acids. The DNA of the CDR3 is TGTGCCAGCAGCCAAGGGCTGGGGGCGAAGGAGACCCAGTACTTC. Translated: CASSQGLGAKETQYF.